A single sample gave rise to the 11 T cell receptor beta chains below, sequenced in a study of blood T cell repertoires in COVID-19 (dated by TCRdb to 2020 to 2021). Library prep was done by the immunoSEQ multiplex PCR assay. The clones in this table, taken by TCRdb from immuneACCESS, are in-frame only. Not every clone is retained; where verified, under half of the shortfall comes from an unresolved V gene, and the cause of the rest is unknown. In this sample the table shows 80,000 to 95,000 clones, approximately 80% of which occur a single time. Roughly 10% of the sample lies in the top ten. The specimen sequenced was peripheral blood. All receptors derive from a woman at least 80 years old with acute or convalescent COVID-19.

CDR3 DNA: TGTGCCAGTAGCTATACGGCGGCTACATCTAACTATGGCTACACCTTC. Its protein is CASSYTAATSNYGYTF. J is TRBJ1-2 and V is TRBV19, with D uncertain. Germline CDR1 reads LNHDA; CDR2 reads SQIVND (reference sequence). Trimming cost V 6 bases and J 0 bases, with 17 bases left between them. The CDR3 is 16 residues long.

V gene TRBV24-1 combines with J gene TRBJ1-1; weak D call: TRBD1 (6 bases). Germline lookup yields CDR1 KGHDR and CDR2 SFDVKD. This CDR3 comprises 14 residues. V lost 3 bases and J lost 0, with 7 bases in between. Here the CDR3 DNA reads TGTGCCACCAGTGATAGGGACATGAACACTGAAGCTTTCTTT. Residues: CATSDRDMNTEAFF.

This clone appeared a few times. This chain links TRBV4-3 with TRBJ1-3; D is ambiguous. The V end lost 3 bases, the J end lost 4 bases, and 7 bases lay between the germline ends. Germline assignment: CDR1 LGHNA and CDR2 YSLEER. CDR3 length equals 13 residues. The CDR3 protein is CASSQERGNTIYF. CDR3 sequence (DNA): TGCGCCAGCAGCCAGGAGAGGGGAAACACCATATATTTT.

CDR3 DNA sequence: TGTGCCAGCAGGATCGACAGGGGTGGAAACACCATATATTTT. Its translation is CASRIDRGGNTIYF. The rearrangement joins TRBV6-5 to TRBJ1-3, with 8 bases matching TRBD1. Germline V CDR1 and CDR2: MNHEY, SVGAGI. The CDR3 length is 14 residues. Germline trimming cut 6 bases from V and 3 bases from J; bases unmatched to any gene: 4.

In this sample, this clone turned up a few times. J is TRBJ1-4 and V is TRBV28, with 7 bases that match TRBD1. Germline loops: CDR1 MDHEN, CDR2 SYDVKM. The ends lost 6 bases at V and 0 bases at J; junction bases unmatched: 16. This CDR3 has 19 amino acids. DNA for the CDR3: TGTGCCAGCAGACTCCCCCCGGCAGGGGGGTTGGCAACTAATGAAAAACTGTTTTTT. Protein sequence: CASRLPPAGGLATNEKLFF.

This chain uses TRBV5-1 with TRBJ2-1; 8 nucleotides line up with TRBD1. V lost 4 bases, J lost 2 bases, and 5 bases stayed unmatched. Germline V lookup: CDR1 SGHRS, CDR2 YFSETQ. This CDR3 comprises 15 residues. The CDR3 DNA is TGCGCCAGCAGCCTTAACAGGGGGGCCTACAATGAGCAGTTCTTC. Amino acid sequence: CASSLNRGAYNEQFF.

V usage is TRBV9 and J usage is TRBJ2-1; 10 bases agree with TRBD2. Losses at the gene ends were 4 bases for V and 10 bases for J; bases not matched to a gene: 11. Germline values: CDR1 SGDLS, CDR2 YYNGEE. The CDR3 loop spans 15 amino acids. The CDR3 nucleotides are TGTGCCAGCAGCCTGACCGGGACTAGCGAGGGGGAGCAGTTCTTC. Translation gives CASSLTGTSEGEQFF.

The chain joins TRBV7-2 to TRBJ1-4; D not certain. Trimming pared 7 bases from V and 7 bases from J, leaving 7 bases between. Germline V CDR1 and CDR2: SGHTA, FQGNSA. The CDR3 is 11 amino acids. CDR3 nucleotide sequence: TGTGCCAGCACCGAGGGTGAAAAACTGTTTTTT. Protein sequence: CASTEGEKLFF.

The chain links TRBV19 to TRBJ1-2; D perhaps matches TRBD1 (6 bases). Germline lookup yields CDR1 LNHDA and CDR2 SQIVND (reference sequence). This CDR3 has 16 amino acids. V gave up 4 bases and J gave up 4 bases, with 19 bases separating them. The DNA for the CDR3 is TGTGCCAGTAGTACGCCCACAGGGTCCGGGTTCTATGGCTACACCTTC. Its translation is CASSTPTGSGFYGYTF.

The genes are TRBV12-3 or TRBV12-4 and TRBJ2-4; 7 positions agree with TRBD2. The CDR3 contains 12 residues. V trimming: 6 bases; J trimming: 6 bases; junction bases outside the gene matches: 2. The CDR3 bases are TGTGCCAGCAGGGGGGAGGGAAACATTCAGTACTTC. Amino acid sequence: CASRGEGNIQYF.

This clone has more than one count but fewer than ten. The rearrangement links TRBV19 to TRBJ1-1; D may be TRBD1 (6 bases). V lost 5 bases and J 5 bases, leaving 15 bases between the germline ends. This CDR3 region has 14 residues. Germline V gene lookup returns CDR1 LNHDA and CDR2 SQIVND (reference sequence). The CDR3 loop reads CASSFQGIGTEAFF. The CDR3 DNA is TGTGCCAGTAGTTTCCAGGGGATAGGGACTGAAGCTTTCTTT.